This T cell receptor (beta chain) was retrieved from a study of blood T cell repertoires in COVID-19. About the research overall: Spain, Italy and the United States supplied samples that represented acute and convalescent COVID-19.

Profiling relied on immunoSEQ multiplex PCR, and the TCRdb table lists in-frame clones only, not all of them. The sample lists over 150,000 clones, 80% to 90% occurring once. After removal of 1 base from V and 7 bases from J, the junction contained 6 bases not matched to a gene. Germline V gene data show CDR1 as SGHAT and CDR2 as FQNNGV. The CDR3 length is 16 residues. This clonotype was obtained from a woman aged 70-85 years with COVID-19, enrolled during active disease. The chain recombines TRBV11-2 with TRBJ2-1; 11 bases fit TRBD2. The sequenced material came from peripheral blood. CDR3 nucleotide sequence: TGTGCCAGCAGCTTAGTATTAGCGGGAGGGCTTAATGAGCAGTTCTTC. This sequence encodes CASSLVLAGGLNEQFF.